The 10 T cell receptor beta chains reported below all come from one sample, sequenced in a study of T-cell memory formation after mild COVID-19. TCRdb passed the 5' RACE reads through MiXCR, listing each CDR3 protein once. Counted here are 400,000 to 550,000 distinct CDR3 sequences, around a quarter occurring once; the ten biggest clones make up about 12%. The sample comprised PBMCs or a T cell subset sorted from them (not recorded which). These TCRs come from an adult woman who had mild COVID-19 (a few samples of this study predate the infection). Cell type and time point are not known.

This clonotype has just a few counts. This sequence joins TRBV3-1 and TRBJ2-7; D might be TRBD1 (5 bases). In germline, CDR1 is LGHDT, CDR2 YNNKEL (reference sequence). V lost 2 bases and J 3 bases, leaving 17 bases between the germline ends. The length of the CDR3 is 16 residues. The CDR3: CASSQNRIPYDYEQYF. CDR3 in DNA: TGTGCCAGCAGCCAAAACAGGATACCTTACGACTACGAGCAGTACTTC.

This clonotype showed up just a few times. The CDR3 region has the DNA TGCAGCGTTGAAGGGAGGGGTAAATTAAATGAGCAGTTCTTC. This gives the protein CSVEGRGKLNEQFF. The chain combines TRBV29-1 with TRBJ2-1; D perhaps matches TRBD2 (6 bases). The germline V gene encodes CDR1 SQVTM and CDR2 ANQGSEA. This CDR3 region has 14 residues. Trimming shortened V by 1 base and J by 7 bases, and 14 bases separated the two germline ends.

This clonotype was found a few times. The chain has TRBV5-8 and TRBJ1-2; D is unresolved. Germline V lookup: CDR1 SGHTS, CDR2 YDEGEE. V shed 1 base and J shed 5 bases, with 12 bases lying between them. The CDR3 is 14 residues long. As DNA, the CDR3 is TGTGCCAGCAGCTTGAGTGGCACGGGGTATGGCTACACCTTC. This codes for CASSLSGTGYGYTF.

This clonotype was seen ten or more times. The chain joins TRBV20-1 to TRBJ2-5; tentatively, D is TRBD1 (5 bases). Trimming took off 3 bases at V and 0 bases at J, with 11 bases between the two ends. There are 14 residues in the CDR3. The germline CDR1 and CDR2 sequences are DFQATT and SNEGSKA (reference sequence). DNA of the CDR3: TGCAGTGCTAGGTCGCAGGGTTACCAAGAGACCCAGTACTTC. Its translation: CSARSQGYQETQYF.

There are a few counts of this clonotype. The chain employs TRBV7-2 and TRBJ2-3; 9 bases are shared with TRBD2. Germline lookup yields CDR1 SGHTA and CDR2 FQGNSA. The V gene end was trimmed by 5 bases and the J gene end by 4 bases; junction bases not matched to a gene: 22. This CDR3 has 20 residues. CDR3 loop: CASSPHIPGLALSRPDTQYF. CDR3 DNA: TGTGCCAGCAGCCCGCACATTCCGGGACTAGCCCTCTCGCGCCCAGATACGCAGTATTTT.

This clonotype was found many times. This chain uses TRBV12-3 or TRBV12-4 with TRBJ2-7; 7 positions match TRBD1. J lost 3 bases, V lost 3 bases, and 5 bases had no gene match. This CDR3 is 14 amino acids long. The CDR3 protein is CASSFGQVDYEQYF. The CDR3 nucleotides read TGTGCCAGCAGTTTTGGACAGGTAGACTACGAGCAGTACTTC.

This clonotype has more than one count but fewer than ten. The chain has TRBV24-1 and TRBJ2-5; D is undetermined. Germline V lookup: CDR1 KGHDR, CDR2 SFDVKD. V was trimmed by 9 bases and J by 5 bases, leaving 15 bases between them. This CDR3 contains 13 residues. CDR3 sequence (DNA): TGTGCCACCGGCGTCGGGCGGAAGGAGACCCAGTACTTC. Protein sequence: CATGVGRKETQYF.

The chain employs TRBV20-1 and TRBJ2-7; 8 nucleotides agree with TRBD1. The CDR3 extends over 15 amino acids. Looked up from germline, CDR1 is DFQATT and CDR2 is SNEGSKA (reference sequence). V was clipped by 6 bases and J by 2 bases; unmatched bases: 12. The CDR3 DNA reads TGCAGTGCGCCTCAGGGGGCTGGATCGACCTACGAGCAGTACTTC. Protein sequence: CSAPQGAGSTYEQYF.

J is TRBJ2-1 and V is TRBV6-1; D might be TRBD2 (5 bases). The CDR3 runs to 15 residues. Germline V gives CDR1 MNHNS, CDR2 SASEGT. The germline V and J ends were trimmed by 6 bases and 4 bases, with 16 bases remaining between them. CDR3 amino acids: CASSSGTSRYNEQFF. The CDR3 bases are TGTGCCAGCAGCTCAGGCACTAGTCGATACAATGAGCAGTTCTTC.

This clonotype was counted a few times. The V and J genes are TRBV15 and TRBJ2-5; tentative D call: TRBD2 (6 bases). Trimming cost V 3 bases and J 5 bases, with 22 bases left between them. The CDR3 extends over 17 amino acids. Germline values: CDR1 LNHNV, CDR2 YYDKDF (reference sequence). The DNA of the CDR3 is TGTGCCACCAGCAGTGATCCCCCGGGACTCGAGGCGGAGACCCAGTACTTC. It encodes CATSSDPPGLEAETQYF.